This T cell receptor beta chain appears in the sequencing data of a study of blood T cell repertoires in COVID-19. Across the whole study: Samples of COVID-19 (acute and convalescent) were obtained from the United States, Italy and Spain. PBMCs, B-cell-depleted T cells, or T cells provided the cDNA or gDNA that made up the material.

Germline V gives CDR1 LNHDA, CDR2 SQIVND (reference sequence). V shed 4 bases, J shed 8 bases, and the junction held 19 bases outside the gene matches. The CDR3 has 20 amino acids. Original handling: Amplifying reference gene primers gave estimates of nucleated cell counts. Using immunoSEQ multiplex PCR, the repertoire was profiled, and TCRdb retains in-frame clones only, with some absent. V and J calls and clone size are as listed in that table; D and trimming were resolved from the DNA. The data hold approximately 200,000 clones, with roughly 80% observed a single time. Sequencing used peripheral blood. The genes are TRBV19 and TRBJ2-1; 14 bases map to TRBD2. This sequence originates from a woman in her fifties or sixties with acute or convalescent COVID-19. CDR3 DNA sequence: TGTGCCAGTAGTAAGATATGGGAGTATCCCGGGACTAGCGGGAGAGATGAGCAGTTCTTC. Translating it yields CASSKIWEYPGTSGRDEQFF. The variable domain in full, completed from reference TRBV19 and TRBJ2-1, reads DGGITQSPKYLFRKEGQNVTLSCEQNLNHDAMYWYRQDPGQGLRLIYYSQIVNDFQKGDIAEGYSVSREKKESFPLTVTSAQKNPTAFYLCASSKIWEYPGTSGRDEQFFGPGTRLTVL.